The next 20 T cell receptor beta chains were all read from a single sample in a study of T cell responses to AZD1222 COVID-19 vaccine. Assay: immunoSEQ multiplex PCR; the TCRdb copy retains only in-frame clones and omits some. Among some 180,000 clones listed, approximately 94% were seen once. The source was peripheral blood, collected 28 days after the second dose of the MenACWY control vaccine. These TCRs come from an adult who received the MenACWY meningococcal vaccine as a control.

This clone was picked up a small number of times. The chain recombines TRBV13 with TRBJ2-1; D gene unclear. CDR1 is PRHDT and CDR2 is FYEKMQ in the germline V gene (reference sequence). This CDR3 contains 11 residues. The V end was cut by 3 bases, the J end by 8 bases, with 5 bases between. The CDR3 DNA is TGTGCCAGCAGCTTCGTGGATGAGCAGTTCTTC. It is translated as CASSFVDEQFF.

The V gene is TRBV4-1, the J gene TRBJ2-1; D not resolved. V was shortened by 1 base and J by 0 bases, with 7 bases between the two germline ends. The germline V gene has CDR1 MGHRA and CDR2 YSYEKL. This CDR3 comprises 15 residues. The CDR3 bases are TGCGCCAGCAGCCAAGCCGGATCCTCCTACAATGAGCAGTTCTTC. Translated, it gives CASSQAGSSYNEQFF.

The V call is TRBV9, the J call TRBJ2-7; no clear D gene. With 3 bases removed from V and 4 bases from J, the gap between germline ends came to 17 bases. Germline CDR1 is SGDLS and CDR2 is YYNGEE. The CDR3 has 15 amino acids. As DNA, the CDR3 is TGTGCCAGCAGCGCCGGGTCCCAATTGGTGTACGAGCAGTACTTC. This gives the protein CASSAGSQLVYEQYF.

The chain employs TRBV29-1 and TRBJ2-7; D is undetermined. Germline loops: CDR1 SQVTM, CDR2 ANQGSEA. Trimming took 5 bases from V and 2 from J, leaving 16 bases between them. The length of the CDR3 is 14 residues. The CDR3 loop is CSVSNPSGTYEQYF. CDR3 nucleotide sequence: TGCAGCGTTTCTAATCCCTCCGGCACCTACGAGCAGTACTTC.

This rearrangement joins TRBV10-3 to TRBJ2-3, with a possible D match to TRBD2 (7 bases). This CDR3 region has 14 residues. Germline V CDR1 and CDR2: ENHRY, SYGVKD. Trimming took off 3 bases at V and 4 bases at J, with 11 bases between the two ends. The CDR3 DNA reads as TGTGCCATCAGTGACTGGGGGGGCGCAGATACGCAGTATTTT. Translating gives CAISDWGGADTQYF.

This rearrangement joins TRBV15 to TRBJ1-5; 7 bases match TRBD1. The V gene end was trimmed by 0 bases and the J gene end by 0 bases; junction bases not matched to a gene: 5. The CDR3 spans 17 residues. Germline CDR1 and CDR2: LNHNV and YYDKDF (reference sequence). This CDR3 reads CATSRDRDSYSNQPQHF. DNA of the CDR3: TGTGCCACCAGCAGAGATCGGGACAGTTATAGCAATCAGCCCCAGCATTTT.

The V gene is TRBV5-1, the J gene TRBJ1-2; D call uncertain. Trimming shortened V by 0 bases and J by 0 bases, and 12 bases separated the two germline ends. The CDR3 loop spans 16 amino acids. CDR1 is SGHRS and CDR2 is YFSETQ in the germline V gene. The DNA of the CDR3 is TGCGCCAGCAGCTTGGGGGGAGGCACCGCTAACTATGGCTACACCTTC. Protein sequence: CASSLGGGTANYGYTF.

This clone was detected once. The CDR3, as DNA: TGTGCCAGTAGTAGCTATGGGAATGAGCAGTTCTTC. Amino acids: CASSSYGNEQFF. The rearrangement links TRBV19 to TRBJ2-1; D gene unclear. V was shortened by 4 bases and J by 7 bases, with 8 bases between the two germline ends. The V gene's germline CDR1 is LNHDA and CDR2 SQIVND (reference sequence). The CDR3 is made up of 12 amino acids.

CDR3 nucleotides: TGCAGCGTTGAGGACAGGCAGACCCAGTACTTC. Translation: CSVEDRQTQYF. The chain links TRBV29-1 to TRBJ2-5; 7 positions agree with TRBD1. The CDR3 runs 11 residues. CDR1 and CDR2 from the germline V gene are SQVTM and ANQGSEA. J gave up 6 bases and V 3 bases, and 1 base lay outside the gene matches.

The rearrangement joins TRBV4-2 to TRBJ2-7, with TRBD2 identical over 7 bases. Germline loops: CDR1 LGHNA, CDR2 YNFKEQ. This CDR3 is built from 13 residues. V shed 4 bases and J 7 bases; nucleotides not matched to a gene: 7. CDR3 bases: TGTGCCAGCAGCCCTTATAGCGGGCGGGAGCAGTACTTC. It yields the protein CASSPYSGREQYF.

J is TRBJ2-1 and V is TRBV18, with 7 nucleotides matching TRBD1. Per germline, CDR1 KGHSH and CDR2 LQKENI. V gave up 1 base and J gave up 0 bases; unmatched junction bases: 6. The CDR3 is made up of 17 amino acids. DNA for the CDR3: TGTGCCAGCTCACCACGGCCGGGACAGAGCTCCTACAATGAGCAGTTCTTC. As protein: CASSPRPGQSSYNEQFF.

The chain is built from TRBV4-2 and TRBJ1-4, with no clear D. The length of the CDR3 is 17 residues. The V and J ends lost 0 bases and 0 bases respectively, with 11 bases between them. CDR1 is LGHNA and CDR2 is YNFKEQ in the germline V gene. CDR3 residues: CASSQDARGATNEKLFF. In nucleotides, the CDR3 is TGTGCCAGCAGCCAAGATGCCCGGGGTGCAACTAATGAAAAACTGTTTTTT.

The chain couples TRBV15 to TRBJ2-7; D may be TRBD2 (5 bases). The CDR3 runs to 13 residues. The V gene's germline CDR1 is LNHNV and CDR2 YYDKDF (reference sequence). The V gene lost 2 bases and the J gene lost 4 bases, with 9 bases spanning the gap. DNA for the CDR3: TGTGCCACCAGCAGATACCGGGATTACGAGCAGTACTTC. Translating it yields CATSRYRDYEQYF.

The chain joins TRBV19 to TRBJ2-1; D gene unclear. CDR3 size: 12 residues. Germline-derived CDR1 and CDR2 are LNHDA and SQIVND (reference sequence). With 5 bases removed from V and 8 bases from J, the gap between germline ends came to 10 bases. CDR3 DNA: TGTGCCAGTAGTGCTCGCCGCCATGAGCAGTTCTTC. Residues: CASSARRHEQFF. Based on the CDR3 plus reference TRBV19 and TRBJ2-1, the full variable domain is DGGITQSPKYLFRKEGQNVTLSCEQNLNHDAMYWYRQDPGQGLRLIYYSQIVNDFQKGDIAEGYSVSREKKESFPLTVTSAQKNPTAFYLCASSARRHEQFFGPGTRLTVL.

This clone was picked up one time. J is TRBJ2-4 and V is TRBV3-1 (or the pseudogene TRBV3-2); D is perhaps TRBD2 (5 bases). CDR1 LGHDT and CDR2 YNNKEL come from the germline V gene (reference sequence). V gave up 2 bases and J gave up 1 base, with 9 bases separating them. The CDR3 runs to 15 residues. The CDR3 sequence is CASSQFPGAKNIQYF. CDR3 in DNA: TGTGCCAGCAGCCAATTTCCGGGGGCCAAAAACATTCAGTACTTC.

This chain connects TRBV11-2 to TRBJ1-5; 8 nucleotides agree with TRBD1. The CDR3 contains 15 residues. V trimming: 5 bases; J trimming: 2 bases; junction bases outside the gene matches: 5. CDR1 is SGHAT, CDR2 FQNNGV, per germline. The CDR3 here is CASSGPGQGNQPQHF. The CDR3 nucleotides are TGTGCCAGCAGCGGACCGGGACAGGGCAATCAGCCCCAGCATTTT.

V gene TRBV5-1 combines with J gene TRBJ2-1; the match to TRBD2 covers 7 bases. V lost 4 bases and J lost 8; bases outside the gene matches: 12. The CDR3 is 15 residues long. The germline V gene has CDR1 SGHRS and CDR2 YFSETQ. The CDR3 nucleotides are TGCGCCAGCAGCCGGGGTCCGCGGGAGCCCGATGAGCAGTTCTTC. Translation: CASSRGPREPDEQFF. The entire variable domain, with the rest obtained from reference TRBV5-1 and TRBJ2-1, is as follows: KAGVTQTPRYLIKTRGQQVTLSCSPISGHRSVSWYQQTPGQGLQFLFEYFSETQRNKGNFPGRFSGRQFSNSRSEMNVSTLELGDSALYLCASSRGPREPDEQFFGPGTRLTVL.

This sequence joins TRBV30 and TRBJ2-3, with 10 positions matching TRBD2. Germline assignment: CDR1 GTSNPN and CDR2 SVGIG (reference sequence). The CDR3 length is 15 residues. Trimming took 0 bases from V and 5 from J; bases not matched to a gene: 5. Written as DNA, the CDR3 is TGTGCCTGGAGTGTAGCGGGAGGGCACGGAGATACGCAGTATTTT. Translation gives CAWSVAGGHGDTQYF.

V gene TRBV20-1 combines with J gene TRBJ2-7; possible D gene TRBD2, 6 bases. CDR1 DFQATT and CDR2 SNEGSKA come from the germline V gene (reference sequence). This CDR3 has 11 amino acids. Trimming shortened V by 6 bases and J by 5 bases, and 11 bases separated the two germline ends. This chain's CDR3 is CSATQRDEQYF. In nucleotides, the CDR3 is TGCAGTGCAACCCAGCGGGACGAGCAGTACTTC.

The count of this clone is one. This CDR3 is CASSYSPHQGEISNQPQHF. CDR3 DNA sequence: TGTGCCAGCAGTTACTCGCCACATCAAGGGGAGATTAGCAATCAGCCCCAGCATTTT. The chain has TRBV6-2 or TRBV6-3 and TRBJ1-5; TRBD1 might be the D (5 bases). Trimming shortened V by 0 bases and J by 0 bases, and 18 bases separated the two germline ends. Germline V gives CDR1 MNHEY, CDR2 SVGEGT. The CDR3 runs 19 residues.